The subject of this entry is one T cell receptor (beta chain). The data belong to a study of OX40 agonist ivuxolimab in advanced cancers. If patients had autoimmune disease history or systemic immunosuppression, they were excluded. TCRdb keeps only in-frame clones here, not all; method: immunoSEQ multiplex PCR. The sample comprises around 80,000 clones, around 83% of which are singletons, and 0.99% rests with the top ten. Germline lookup yields CDR1 DFQATT and CDR2 SNEGSKA (reference sequence). The CDR3 is made up of 11 amino acids. The ends were cut back, 2 bases at V and 8 bases at J, with 6 bases in the middle.

The source is an adult with an advanced solid tumor such as melanoma, head and neck, liver or kidney cancer. The sample consisted of CD4+ or CD8+ T cells sorted from blood, taken in a trial of the OX40 agonist ivuxolimab. J is TRBJ1-4 and V is TRBV20-1; D is uncertain. The CDR3 DNA reads as TGCAGTGCTAGAAAGCAGGAAAAACTGTTTTTT. Its translation: CSARKQEKLFF.